This T cell receptor (beta chain) was sequenced during a study of T-cell memory formation after mild COVID-19. General study results and limits: CD4+ contracting clones were found mainly in CM and EM, and CD8+ ones in EMRA.

Each CDR3 protein is one row after TCRdb ran MiXCR on the 5' RACE reads. The sample lists roughly 300,000 distinct CDR3 sequences; around 8% were seen once. A few counts support this clonotype. Antigen: not known. Source material: PBMCs or a T cell subset sorted from them (not recorded which). This sequence originates from a young man who had mild COVID-19 (a few samples of this study predate the infection). Cell type and time point are not known.

CDR3 residues: CASSNQGDTEAFF. The CDR3 region has the DNA TGTGCCAGCAGTAATCAGGGTGACACTGAAGCTTTCTTT. The V gene is TRBV12-3 or TRBV12-4, the J gene TRBJ1-1; a weak D match, TRBD1 (5 bases). The V and J ends lost 5 bases and 3 bases respectively, with 10 bases between them. The CDR3 spans 13 residues.